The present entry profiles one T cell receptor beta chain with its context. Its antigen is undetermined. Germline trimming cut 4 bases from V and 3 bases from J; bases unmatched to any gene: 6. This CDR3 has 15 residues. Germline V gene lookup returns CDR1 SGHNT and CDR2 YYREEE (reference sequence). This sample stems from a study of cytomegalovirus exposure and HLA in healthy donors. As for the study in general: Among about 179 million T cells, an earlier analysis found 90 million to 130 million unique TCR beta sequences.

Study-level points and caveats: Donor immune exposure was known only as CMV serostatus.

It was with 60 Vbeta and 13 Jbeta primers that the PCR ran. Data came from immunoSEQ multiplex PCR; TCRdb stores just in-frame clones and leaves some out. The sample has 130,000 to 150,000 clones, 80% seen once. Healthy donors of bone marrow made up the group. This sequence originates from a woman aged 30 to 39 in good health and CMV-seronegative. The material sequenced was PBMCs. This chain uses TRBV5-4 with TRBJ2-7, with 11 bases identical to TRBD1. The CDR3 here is CASSTPGQGDYEQYF. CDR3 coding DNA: TGTGCCAGCAGCACGCCGGGACAGGGGGACTACGAGCAGTACTTC.